These 32 T cell receptor beta chains were sequenced from one sample in a study of T cell changes during pregnancy in multiple sclerosis (dated by TCRdb to the late 2010s). Library preparation was by the immunoSEQ multiplex PCR assay. The immuneACCESS repertoire file appears here via TCRdb, limited to in-frame rearrangements. These files lack a portion of the clones; in checked studies, under half of the deficit traces to unresolved V genes, and the cause of the others is not known. In this sample the table shows more than 35,000 clones, about 90% of which occur a single time. In total, the top ten clones hold roughly 0.52% of the sample. Material: CD4+ T cells from peripheral blood mononuclear cells, obtained before pregnancy. These receptors came from a female donor with multiple sclerosis, enrolled in a pregnancy study.

V and J are TRBV7-2 and TRBJ1-4; D perhaps matches TRBD1 (5 bases). V was pared by 4 bases and J by 4 bases, with 13 bases between. Germline V lookup: CDR1 SGHTA, CDR2 FQGNSA. This CDR3 is 15 amino acids long. The DNA of the CDR3 is TGTGCCAGCAGCTGGGGGGGAGGCGGTAATGAAAAACTGTTTTTT. This gives the protein CASSWGGGGNEKLFF.

The chain carries TRBV19 and TRBJ1-2; TRBD1 is a possible D gene (5 bases). The CDR3 runs to 13 residues. Germline-derived CDR1 and CDR2 are LNHDA and SQIVND (reference sequence). Trimming stripped 4 bases from V and 2 bases from J, with 8 bases between. In nucleotides, the CDR3 is TGTGCCAGTAGTAAGACAGAGAACTATGGCTACACCTTC. Amino acids: CASSKTENYGYTF.

As DNA, the CDR3 is TGCGCCAGCAGCTTGGCAGGGCCGATCCGAGGAAACACCATATATTTT. Its protein is CASSLAGPIRGNTIYF. The genes are TRBV5-1 and TRBJ1-3; D is possibly TRBD1 (5 bases). Germline V CDR1 and CDR2: SGHRS, YFSETQ. This CDR3 contains 16 residues. V was shortened by 0 bases and J by 4 bases, with 14 bases between the two germline ends. The full variable domain, completed using reference TRBV5-1 and TRBJ1-3, is KAGVTQTPRYLIKTRGQQVTLSCSPISGHRSVSWYQQTPGQGLQFLFEYFSETQRNKGNFPGRFSGRQFSNSRSEMNVSTLELGDSALYLCASSLAGPIRGNTIYFGEGSWLTVV.

This clone appeared a few times. The V and J genes are TRBV7-9 and TRBJ1-6; 9 nucleotides line up with TRBD1. This CDR3 has 14 residues. The V gene end was trimmed by 5 bases and the J gene end by 5 bases; junction bases not matched to a gene: 1. Germline V CDR1 and CDR2: SEHNR, FQNEAQ (reference sequence). CDR3 in DNA: TGTGCCAGCAGCCGGGACAGGGATAATTCACCCCTCCACTTT. It yields the protein CASSRDRDNSPLHF.

This sequence joins TRBV14 and TRBJ1-1; D gene uncertain. This CDR3 region has 13 residues. V was cut by 0 bases and J by 4 bases, with 6 bases left in between. CDR1 is SGHDN, CDR2 FVKESK, per germline. The CDR3 DNA follows: TGTGCCAGCAGCCAAGAGCGTTCCACTGAAGCTTTCTTT. Its translation is CASSQERSTEAFF.

This chain links TRBV10-1 with TRBJ2-3, with 7 bases that match TRBD1. CDR1 and CDR2 (germline): WNHNN, SYGVQD (reference sequence). This CDR3 has 14 amino acids. The ends lost 3 bases at V and 3 bases at J; junction bases unmatched: 3. The CDR3 DNA is TGCGCCAGCAGTGATCACAGGGGAACAGATACGCAGTATTTT. It encodes CASSDHRGTDTQYF.

The chain joins TRBV13 to TRBJ2-1; 7 nucleotides line up with TRBD1. Losses at the gene ends were 5 bases for V and 3 bases for J; bases not matched to a gene: 7. Germline CDR1 is PRHDT and CDR2 is FYEKMQ (reference sequence). The CDR3 consists of 15 residues. CDR3 nucleotide sequence: TGTGCCAGCAGCCCTGCGACAGGGAGCTACAATGAGCAGTTCTTC. Translating gives CASSPATGSYNEQFF.

The chain combines TRBV9 with TRBJ1-2; 8 bases map to TRBD1. This CDR3 region has 15 residues. Trimming took 0 bases from V and 6 from J; bases not matched to a gene: 7. Germline lookup yields CDR1 SGDLS and CDR2 YYNGEE. The CDR3 DNA sequence: TGTGCCAGCAGCGTAGATCCGGACAGGGTCGATGGCTACACCTTC. Its translation is CASSVDPDRVDGYTF. Supplemented by reference TRBV9 and TRBJ1-2, the full variable domain reads DSGVTQTPKHLITATGQRVTLRCSPRSGDLSVYWYQQSLDQGLQFLIQYYNGEERAKGNILERFSAQQFPDLHSELNLSSLELGDSALYFCASSVDPDRVDGYTFGSGTRLTVV.

The rearrangement joins TRBV6-6 to TRBJ1-3; 7 bases match TRBD1. Losses at the gene ends were 7 bases for V and 4 bases for J; bases not matched to a gene: 7. This CDR3 is 14 amino acids long. Germline V gene data show CDR1 as MNHNY and CDR2 as SVGAGI (reference sequence). The CDR3 nucleotides are TGTGCCAGCATCCCTGGGACAGCAGGAAACACCATATATTTT. Protein product: CASIPGTAGNTIYF.

The CDR3 region is CASTGTGVNEKLFF. The CDR3 region has the DNA TGTGCCAGTACCGGGACAGGGGTTAATGAAAAACTGTTTTTT. V and J are TRBV19 and TRBJ1-4; TRBD1 matches 10 bases. In germline, CDR1 is LNHDA, CDR2 SQIVND (reference sequence). The CDR3 is 14 residues long. V shed 7 bases, J shed 4 bases, and the junction held 3 bases outside the gene matches. Full variable domain (rest looked up from reference TRBV19 and TRBJ1-4): DGGITQSPKYLFRKEGQNVTLSCEQNLNHDAMYWYRQDPGQGLRLIYYSQIVNDFQKGDIAEGYSVSREKKESFPLTVTSAQKNPTAFYLCASTGTGVNEKLFFGSGTQLSVL.

The chain carries TRBV18 and TRBJ1-3; the D gene is possibly TRBD1 (5 bases). V was trimmed by 2 bases and J by 2 bases, leaving 7 bases between them. CDR3 length: 14 residues. The germline CDR1 and CDR2 sequences are KGHSH and LQKENI. The CDR3 DNA reads as TGTGCCAGCTCACCAGGGGCAGCTGGAAACACCATATATTTT. This sequence encodes CASSPGAAGNTIYF.

This chain joins TRBV7-6 and TRBJ1-2, with TRBD1 matching over 9 bases. The CDR3 is 15 residues long. Germline V gives CDR1 SGHVS, CDR2 FNYEAQ. V gave up 3 bases and J gave up 4 bases; unmatched junction bases: 6. In DNA form, the CDR3 reads TGTGCCAGCAGCTTGTCGGGACAGGGTGGCTATGGCTACACCTTC. Translating gives CASSLSGQGGYGYTF.

The V call is TRBV19, the J call TRBJ2-7; 7 nucleotides line up with TRBD1. V shed 1 base and J 3 bases; nucleotides not matched to a gene: 6. Per the germline V gene, CDR1 is LNHDA and CDR2 is SQIVND (reference sequence). This CDR3 has 15 amino acids. The CDR3 DNA reads TGTGCCAGTAGTATAGGAGACAGGGACGTCTACGAGCAGTACTTC. Translating it yields CASSIGDRDVYEQYF.

The chain joins TRBV5-1 to TRBJ1-2; 9 bases are shared with TRBD1. Germline CDR1 and CDR2: SGHRS and YFSETQ. Trimming took 3 bases from V and 8 from J; bases not matched to a gene: 11. The CDR3 extends over 15 amino acids. CDR3 bases: TGCGCCAGCAGCTGGGGACAGGGACTTAACGGGGGCTACACCTTC. The encoded protein is CASSWGQGLNGGYTF.

The V call is TRBV19, the J call TRBJ2-7; tentative D call: TRBD2 (7 bases). Germline V gene sequence: CDR1 LNHDA, CDR2 SQIVND (reference sequence). CDR3 length: 15 residues. V was cut by 4 bases and J by 2 bases, with 15 bases left in between. The CDR3 DNA follows: TGTGCCAGTAGTAGGACCGGGGGGCTGCCCTACGAGCAGTACTTC. Protein product: CASSRTGGLPYEQYF.

V gene TRBV2 combines with J gene TRBJ2-3; 8 positions agree with TRBD2. The CDR3 runs 17 residues. Germline lookup yields CDR1 SNHLY and CDR2 FYNNEI. With V trimmed by 2 bases and J by 3 bases, 10 bases remained unmatched. Written as DNA, the CDR3 is TGTGCCAGCAGTGAACAACCAGACGCTAGCGGGACAGATACGCAGTATTTT. It codes for CASSEQPDASGTDTQYF.

The chain is built from TRBV13 and TRBJ2-1; 7 nucleotides line up with TRBD1. The CDR3 spans 15 residues. Germline V gene data show CDR1 as PRHDT and CDR2 as FYEKMQ (reference sequence). With 2 bases clipped from V and 7 bases from J, the junction kept 8 bases outside the gene matches. CDR3 sequence: CASSLRSQGLNEQFF. In DNA form, the CDR3 reads TGTGCCAGCAGCTTAAGATCACAGGGGTTGAATGAGCAGTTCTTC.

V usage is TRBV14 and J usage is TRBJ2-7, with TRBD2 matching over 10 bases. The CDR3 is made up of 16 amino acids. From germline, CDR1 is SGHDN and CDR2 FVKESK. Trimming cost V 1 base and J 3 bases; bases outside gene matches: 6. CDR3 in amino acids: CASSQGWLAGDYEQYF. The CDR3 DNA reads TGTGCCAGCAGCCAAGGGTGGCTAGCGGGGGACTACGAGCAGTACTTC.

This chain joins TRBV7-9 and TRBJ1-2, with 9 bases fitting TRBD1. The J segment lost 3 bases and the V segment lost 4 bases, leaving 6 bases of the junction unmatched. Germline V gene sequence: CDR1 SEHNR, CDR2 FQNEAQ (reference sequence). The CDR3 is 15 residues long. The CDR3 is CASSSTGTGHYGYTF. The CDR3 DNA reads TGTGCCAGCAGCTCCACCGGGACAGGGCACTATGGCTACACCTTC.

The genes are TRBV6-5 and TRBJ1-1, with 8 bases lining up with TRBD1. The length of the CDR3 is 15 residues. V shed 4 bases, J shed 3 bases, and the junction held 7 bases outside the gene matches. Germline CDR1 MNHEY, CDR2 SVGAGI. In nucleotides, the CDR3 is TGTGCCAGCAGTTTCTACAGGGGGGTCGACACTGAAGCTTTCTTT. Translating it yields CASSFYRGVDTEAFF.

This chain connects TRBV5-6 to TRBJ2-3; 14 bases are a match to TRBD2. The J segment lost 4 bases and the V segment lost 4 bases, leaving 14 bases of the junction unmatched. This CDR3 contains 19 residues. Germline V CDR1 and CDR2: SGHDT, YYEEEE. CDR3: CASSARLAGGPGKADTQYF. The CDR3 DNA sequence: TGTGCCAGCAGCGCTCGACTAGCGGGGGGGCCCGGGAAGGCAGATACGCAGTATTTT.

The CDR3 DNA is TGTGCCAGCAGCCCTAGCCCGGACGGAGGGTACGAGCAGTACTTC. Translated: CASSPSPDGGYEQYF. V usage is TRBV7-2 and J usage is TRBJ2-7, with D possibly TRBD2 on 6 matching bases. This CDR3 spans 15 amino acids. V was clipped by 5 bases and J by 4 bases, with 18 bases between them. Germline loops: CDR1 SGHTA, CDR2 FQGNSA.

The chain has TRBV5-6 and TRBJ2-5; TRBD2 might be the D (5 bases). V lost 4 bases and J lost 5, with 9 bases in between. The CDR3 is made up of 12 amino acids. The germline gives CDR1 SGHDT, CDR2 YYEEEE. The CDR3 spells CASSLRGETQYF. The CDR3 coding sequence is TGTGCCAGCAGCCTTCGAGGGGAGACCCAGTACTTC.

The rearrangement uses TRBV5-4 and TRBJ2-2; 7 bases are a match to TRBD2. The V and J ends lost 6 bases and 1 base, in that order; junction bases with no gene match: 9. Germline V gene sequence: CDR1 SGHNT, CDR2 YYREEE (reference sequence). The CDR3 is 16 residues long. The CDR3 loop is CASTLGGSENTGELFF. CDR3 nucleotide sequence: TGTGCCAGCACCCTCGGGGGGTCGGAGAACACCGGGGAGCTGTTTTTT. Looking up the rest from reference TRBV5-4 and TRBJ2-2 gives the full variable domain: ETGVTQSPTHLIKTRGQQVTLRCSSQSGHNTVSWYQQALGQGPQFIFQYYREEENGRGNFPPRFSGLQFPNYSSELNVNALELDDSALYLCASTLGGSENTGELFFGEGSRLTVL.

V gene TRBV7-8 combines with J gene TRBJ1-2; D is perhaps TRBD1 (6 bases). The germline gives CDR1 SGHVS, CDR2 FQNEAQ. Deletions cut 3 bases from V and 4 bases from J, with 9 bases between. The CDR3 loop spans 13 amino acids. CDR3 region: CASSFGRGYGYTF. The CDR3 DNA sequence: TGTGCCAGCAGCTTCGGCAGGGGCTATGGCTACACCTTC.

The chain uses TRBV4-2 and TRBJ1-1, with 9 bases aligning to TRBD1. This CDR3 comprises 14 residues. The junction had 10 bases not matched to a gene; V was cut back by 4 bases and J by 10 bases. In germline, CDR1 is LGHNA, CDR2 YNFKEQ. Here the CDR3 DNA reads TGTGCCAGCAGCCCCTTCGGGGACAGGGCAGGAGCTTTCTTT. It yields the protein CASSPFGDRAGAFF.

V is TRBV9 and J is TRBJ1-1; 7 bases agree with TRBD1. J lost 3 bases, V lost 3 bases, and 8 bases had no gene match. This CDR3 is built from 15 residues. Germline-derived CDR1 and CDR2 are SGDLS and YYNGEE. Here the CDR3 DNA reads TGTGCCAGCAGCGATACAGGGGATCAGTACACTGAAGCTTTCTTT. Protein: CASSDTGDQYTEAFF.

V gene TRBV10-1 combines with J gene TRBJ2-1, with 10 bases fitting TRBD2. This CDR3 has 15 residues. V gave up 2 bases and J gave up 9 bases; unmatched junction bases: 7. CDR1 WNHNN and CDR2 SYGVQD come from the germline V gene (reference sequence). The CDR3 sequence: CASSEPSGGIGEQFF. The CDR3 DNA sequence: TGCGCCAGCAGTGAGCCTAGCGGGGGTATTGGTGAGCAGTTCTTC.

The chain has TRBV15 and TRBJ2-1; D call uncertain. CDR3 length equals 13 residues. The germline gives CDR1 LNHNV, CDR2 YYDKDF (reference sequence). Trimming removed 0 bases at V and 5 bases at J, with 5 bases between. The chain's CDR3 is CATSRDQDNEQFF. The DNA of the CDR3 is TGTGCCACCAGCAGAGATCAGGACAATGAGCAGTTCTTC.

V usage is TRBV7-2 and J usage is TRBJ1-2; perhaps TRBD1 as D (5 bases). The germline CDR1 and CDR2 sequences are SGHTA and FQGNSA. The CDR3 extends over 14 amino acids. With 1 base removed from V and 4 bases from J, the gap between germline ends came to 10 bases. The CDR3 nucleotides are TGTGCCAGCAGCTTAGGGGGGGGAGGCTATGGCTACACCTTC. Translated, it gives CASSLGGGGYGYTF.

The J gene is TRBJ2-7, the V gene TRBV5-6; 8 nucleotides align to TRBD1. CDR3 length: 14 residues. The V gene's germline CDR1 is SGHDT and CDR2 YYEEEE. V trimming: 3 bases; J trimming: 4 bases; junction bases outside the gene matches: 6. CDR3 DNA sequence: TGTGCCAGCAGCTCCGACAGGGGCTGGTACGAGCAGTACTTC. Protein product: CASSSDRGWYEQYF.

The rearrangement joins TRBV19 to TRBJ2-3; no reliable D call. Per the germline V gene, CDR1 is LNHDA and CDR2 is SQIVND (reference sequence). Trimming shortened V by 3 bases and J by 4 bases, and 11 bases separated the two germline ends. This CDR3 is built from 14 residues. Written as DNA, the CDR3 is TGTGCCAGTAGTATGAGGTTAGGCCCAGATACGCAGTATTTT. Translated: CASSMRLGPDTQYF. The full variable domain, rest sourced from reference TRBV19 and TRBJ2-3, is DGGITQSPKYLFRKEGQNVTLSCEQNLNHDAMYWYRQDPGQGLRLIYYSQIVNDFQKGDIAEGYSVSREKKESFPLTVTSAQKNPTAFYLCASSMRLGPDTQYFGPGTRLTVL.